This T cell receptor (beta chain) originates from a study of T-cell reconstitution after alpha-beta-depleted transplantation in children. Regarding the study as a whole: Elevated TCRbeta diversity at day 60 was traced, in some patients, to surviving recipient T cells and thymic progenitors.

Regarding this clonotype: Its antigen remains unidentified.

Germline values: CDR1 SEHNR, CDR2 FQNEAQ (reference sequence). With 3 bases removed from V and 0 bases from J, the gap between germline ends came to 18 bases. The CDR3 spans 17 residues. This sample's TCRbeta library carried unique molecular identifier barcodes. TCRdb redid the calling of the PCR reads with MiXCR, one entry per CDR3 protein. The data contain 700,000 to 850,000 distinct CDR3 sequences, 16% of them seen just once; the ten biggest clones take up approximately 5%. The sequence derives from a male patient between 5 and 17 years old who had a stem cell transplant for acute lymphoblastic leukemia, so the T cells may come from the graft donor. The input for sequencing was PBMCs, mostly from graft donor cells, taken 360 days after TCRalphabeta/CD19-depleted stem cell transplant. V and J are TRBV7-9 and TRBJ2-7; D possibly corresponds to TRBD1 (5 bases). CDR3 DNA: TGTGCCAGCAGCTTGACGTGGGGCTTCCAGAGCTCCTACGAGCAGTACTTC. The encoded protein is CASSLTWGFQSSYEQYF.